These 29 T cell receptor beta chains were sequenced from one sample in a study of CD8+CD57+ T cells in acquired aplastic anemia. By flow cytometry, patients selected for sequencing had shown an expansion of CD8+CD57+ cells. Profiling of TCR beta VDJ combinations and CDR3 sequences used genomic DNA as template. TCRdb re-analysed the reads in MiXCR, keeping a single row per CDR3 protein. The sample holds roughly 170,000 distinct CDR3 sequences, around 50% seen once. Sequenced: sorted CD4+, CD8+, or CD8+CD57+ T cells (not recorded which) from PBMCs. The receptors were sampled from a human donor with aplastic anemia.

The chain joins TRBV12-3 or TRBV12-4 to TRBJ2-1; 10 bases are shared with TRBD2. CDR3 size: 15 residues. Losses at the gene ends were 2 bases for V and 9 bases for J; bases not matched to a gene: 7. The CDR3 DNA is TGTGCCAGCAGTTTACAGAGCGGGGGGGCGGGTGAGCAGTTCTTC. The encoded protein is CASSLQSGGAGEQFF.

The chain employs TRBV2 and TRBJ1-2; unclear D gene. The V end lost 1 base, the J end lost 7 bases, and 13 bases lay between the germline ends. The germline CDR1 and CDR2 sequences are SNHLY and FYNNEI. The CDR3 has 14 amino acids. CDR3 in DNA: TGTGCCAGCAGTGAAGGGCAGAGTTTGGCTGGCTACACCTTC. Its protein is CASSEGQSLAGYTF. The full variable domain, its missing parts supplied by reference TRBV2 and TRBJ1-2, is EPEVTQTPSHQVTQMGQEVILRCVPISNHLYFYWYRQILGQKVEFLVSFYNNEISEKSEIFDDQFSVERPDGSNFTLKIRSTKLEDSAMYFCASSEGQSLAGYTFGSGTRLTVV.

This clonotype was picked up many times. The chain combines TRBV12-5 with TRBJ1-2; 7 bases line up with TRBD1. CDR1 is LGHNT, CDR2 FRNRAP, per germline. V shed 6 bases, J shed 4 bases, and the junction held 5 bases outside the gene matches. The CDR3 contains 13 residues. Here the CDR3 DNA reads TGTGCTAGTGGCCGGGACAGCCTCTATGGCTACACCTTC. Translation gives CASGRDSLYGYTF.

This clonotype was picked up one time. The chain couples TRBV25-1 to TRBJ2-1, with 9 bases identical to TRBD2. The CDR3 runs 15 residues. The trim removed 4 bases at V and 10 bases at J, leaving 11 bases unmatched. Germline CDR1 is MGHDK and CDR2 is SYGVNS. CDR3 amino acids: CASSGGGTSLREQFF. Here the CDR3 DNA reads TGTGCCAGCAGTGGAGGTGGGACTAGCCTCCGCGAGCAGTTCTTC.

The rearrangement links TRBV10-3 to TRBJ1-1; no firm D call. This CDR3 spans 12 amino acids. Trimming left V 0 bases short and J 9 bases short, with 8 bases between. CDR1 and CDR2 from the germline V gene are ENHRY and SYGVKD. CDR3 loop: CAISESESKAFF. DNA for the CDR3: TGTGCCATCAGTGAGTCAGAGTCCAAAGCTTTCTTT.

This chain joins TRBV6-1 and TRBJ2-7; 9 nucleotides align to TRBD1. The ends lost 6 bases at V and 2 bases at J; junction bases unmatched: 14. The CDR3 covers 17 residues. CDR1 is MNHNS, CDR2 SASEGT, per germline. The CDR3 reads CASRPGQGHLPTYEQYF. DNA for the CDR3: TGTGCCAGCAGACCGGGACAGGGACACCTCCCTACCTACGAGCAGTACTTC.

In the case of this clonotype: The junction departs from germline at one end; a sequencing error may be responsible. The chain's CDR3 is CAWEGGTWSSDLDGRHF. CDR3 sequence (DNA): TGTGCCTGGGAGGGGGGAACGTGGAGCAGTGATTTAGACGGACGGCACTTT. The chain combines TRBV30 with TRBJ1-1, with TRBD1 as a possible D gene (6 bases). The CDR3 extends over 17 amino acids. Germline assignment: CDR1 GTSNPN and CDR2 SVGIG (reference sequence). The complete variable domain, with remaining parts taken from reference TRBV30 and TRBJ1-1, reads SQTIHQWPATLVQPVGSPLSLECTVEGTSNPNLYWYRQAAGRGLQLLFYSVGIGQISSEVPQNLSASRPQDRQFILSSKKLLLSDSGFYLCAWEGGTWSSDLDGRHFGQGTRLTVV.

The chain joins TRBV2 to TRBJ2-7; 10 nucleotides align to TRBD1. The germline V gene encodes CDR1 SNHLY and CDR2 FYNNEI. The CDR3 runs to 14 residues. Trimming took 2 bases from V and 6 from J; bases not matched to a gene: 4. The chain's CDR3 is CASSEKGTGAEQYF. CDR3 bases: TGTGCCAGCAGTGAAAAAGGGACAGGGGCCGAGCAGTACTTC. Filled out from reference TRBV2 and TRBJ2-7, the complete variable domain reads EPEVTQTPSHQVTQMGQEVILRCVPISNHLYFYWYRQILGQKVEFLVSFYNNEISEKSEIFDDQFSVERPDGSNFTLKIRSTKLEDSAMYFCASSEKGTGAEQYFGPGTRLTVT.

At least ten counts were recorded for this clonotype. This is likely a read error, given that the CDR3 carries no conserved phenylalanine or tryptophan at its end. Because the CDR3's place on the DNA is in doubt, the DNA is left out and the CDR3 is given as listed by TCRdb. This CDR3 is CSARQDSGKAVV. The chain joins TRBV20-1 to TRBJ1-1; TRBD1 was called by the table and not checked on the DNA. The CDR3 extends over 12 residues, inclusive of both ends. Germline V gene data show CDR1 as DFQATT and CDR2 as SNEGSKA (reference sequence).

The J gene is TRBJ2-3, the V gene TRBV10-3; a possible D gene is TRBD1 (6 bases). The CDR3 is made up of 13 amino acids. Trimming removed 7 bases at V and 5 bases at J, with 13 bases between. Germline loops: CDR1 ENHRY, CDR2 SYGVKD. The CDR3 DNA reads TGTGCCATCACAACAGGGCCTGGAGATACGCAGTATTTT. Amino acid sequence: CAITTGPGDTQYF.

The chain carries TRBV28 and TRBJ2-1, with TRBD1 as a possible D gene (5 bases). The CDR3 is 12 residues long. Germline lookup yields CDR1 MDHEN and CDR2 SYDVKM. Trimming took off 7 bases at V and 2 bases at J, with 6 bases between the two ends. The CDR3 here is CASKGTYNEQFF. For the CDR3, the DNA is TGTGCCAGCAAGGGGACCTACAATGAGCAGTTCTTC.

This clonotype occurred many times. This chain connects TRBV7-2 to TRBJ1-1, with 7 bases aligning to TRBD1. The CDR3 length is 14 residues. The junction had 2 bases not matched to a gene; V was cut back by 2 bases and J by 2 bases. From germline, CDR1 is SGHTA and CDR2 FQGNSA. In DNA form, the CDR3 reads TGTGCCAGCAGCTTATACAGGGGTAACACTGAAGCTTTCTTT. Protein product: CASSLYRGNTEAFF.

The chain joins TRBV20-1 to TRBJ1-5; 9 nucleotides align to TRBD1. The J segment lost 3 bases and the V segment lost 5 bases, leaving 5 bases of the junction unmatched. The V gene's germline CDR1 is DFQATT and CDR2 SNEGSKA (reference sequence). The length of the CDR3 is 14 residues. The CDR3 spells CSARQGDTNQPQHF. The DNA of the CDR3 is TGCAGTGCTCGACAGGGGGACACCAATCAGCCCCAGCATTTT.

The V call is TRBV20-1, the J call TRBJ1-4, with D perhaps TRBD1 (5 bases). V gave up 3 bases and J gave up 6 bases, with 11 bases separating them. This CDR3 has 13 amino acids. The germline V gene has CDR1 DFQATT and CDR2 SNEGSKA (reference sequence). The CDR3 DNA is TGCAGTGCTAGCAGGGAGGGAGATGAAAAACTGTTTTTT. Protein: CSASREGDEKLFF.

The chain links TRBV18 to TRBJ1-6; D uncertain. V was trimmed by 5 bases and J by 8 bases, leaving 7 bases between them. Looked up from germline, CDR1 is KGHSH and CDR2 is LQKENI. The CDR3 is 12 residues long. The CDR3 nucleotides read TGTGCCAGCTCATCCTACGATTCACCCCTCCACTTT. Protein: CASSSYDSPLHF.

V gene TRBV29-1 combines with J gene TRBJ1-2, with D perhaps TRBD1 (5 bases). Germline V gene sequence: CDR1 SQVTM, CDR2 ANQGSEA. CDR3 length: 11 amino acids. V lost 7 bases to trimming and J lost 6 bases, with 12 bases between them. CDR3 bases: TGCAGCGCCCGGGGGGGAGATGGCTACACCTTC. As protein: CSARGGDGYTF.

V and J are TRBV2 and TRBJ1-2, with TRBD1 as a possible D gene (6 bases). The V end was cut by 6 bases, the J end by 5 bases, with 13 bases between. Per germline, CDR1 SNHLY and CDR2 FYNNEI. CDR3 length equals 13 residues. The DNA for the CDR3 is TGTGCCAGCAGATTGGACAGCCATTATGGCTACACCTTC. Amino acids: CASRLDSHYGYTF. Filled out from reference TRBV2 and TRBJ1-2, the complete variable domain reads EPEVTQTPSHQVTQMGQEVILRCVPISNHLYFYWYRQILGQKVEFLVSFYNNEISEKSEIFDDQFSVERPDGSNFTLKIRSTKLEDSAMYFCASRLDSHYGYTFGSGTRLTVV.

This clonotype was detected only a few times. The chain recombines TRBV2 with TRBJ1-1; TRBD1 agrees at 7 bases. V lost 4 bases to trimming and J lost 0 bases; unmatched junction nucleotides: 2. There are 14 residues in the CDR3. Germline V lookup: CDR1 SNHLY, CDR2 FYNNEI. CDR3 protein: CASSGQGVNTEAFF. CDR3 in DNA: TGTGCCAGCAGTGGACAGGGTGTGAACACTGAAGCTTTCTTT.

This clonotype was seen at least ten times. The chain joins TRBV7-6 to TRBJ1-6, with D unclear. V was cut by 0 bases and J by 7 bases, with 10 bases left in between. Germline CDR1 SGHVS, CDR2 FNYEAQ. The CDR3 contains 15 residues. CDR3 region: CASSLATLPNSPLHF. The CDR3, as DNA: TGTGCCAGCAGCTTAGCGACGCTCCCCAATTCACCCCTCCACTTT. Combining the CDR3 with reference TRBV7-6 and TRBJ1-6 gives the whole variable domain GAGVSQSPRYKVTKRGQDVALRCDPISGHVSLYWYRQALGQGPEFLTYFNYEAQQDKSGLPNDRFSAERPEGSISTLTIQRTEQRDSAMYRCASSLATLPNSPLHFGNGTRLTVT.

This clonotype was observed a single time. This chain joins TRBV13 and TRBJ2-1; unclear D gene. Germline CDR1 is PRHDT and CDR2 is FYEKMQ (reference sequence). V was trimmed by 6 bases and J by 10 bases, leaving 13 bases between them. This CDR3 spans 12 amino acids. Here the CDR3 reads CASSPGAREQFF. CDR3 DNA sequence: TGTGCCAGCAGTCCGGGCGCCAGAGAGCAGTTCTTC.

This clonotype turned up a few times. This rearrangement joins TRBV6-1 to TRBJ1-5; the D gene is possibly TRBD1 (5 bases). V lost 6 bases to trimming and J lost 5 bases, with 11 bases between them. Germline V CDR1 and CDR2: MNHNS, SASEGT. This CDR3 comprises 13 residues. Here the CDR3 reads CASSLTEYQPQHF. CDR3 nucleotide sequence: TGTGCCAGCAGCCTGACAGAGTATCAGCCCCAGCATTTT.

This clonotype has more than one count but fewer than ten. The gene calls are TRBV29-1 and TRBJ1-1; D ambiguous. This CDR3 region has 13 residues. Trimming cost V 3 bases and J 1 base, with 9 bases left between them. CDR1 and CDR2 (germline): SQVTM, ANQGSEA. CDR3 DNA: TGCAGCGTTGATCTTTGGCAGAACACTGAAGCTTTCTTT. Amino acids: CSVDLWQNTEAFF.

The chain combines TRBV20-1 with TRBJ2-7, with TRBD1 identical over 8 bases. CDR3 length: 11 amino acids. CDR1 and CDR2 (germline): DFQATT, SNEGSKA (reference sequence). V shed 6 bases, J shed 4 bases, and the junction held 2 bases outside the gene matches. As DNA, the CDR3 is TGCAGTGCCGGACAGGGATACGAGCAGTACTTC. It translates to CSAGQGYEQYF.

This clonotype was detected a few times. The rearrangement uses TRBV20-1 and TRBJ1-2; D not resolved. Germline values: CDR1 DFQATT, CDR2 SNEGSKA (reference sequence). The ends were cut back, 5 bases at V and 2 bases at J, with 9 bases in the middle. The CDR3 is made up of 12 amino acids. The CDR3 here is CSAWTANYGYTF. CDR3 nucleotides: TGCAGTGCTTGGACGGCGAACTATGGCTACACCTTC.

This clonotype showed up just a few times. V and J are TRBV10-3 and TRBJ2-5, with 7 bases lining up with TRBD1. The V gene's germline CDR1 is ENHRY and CDR2 SYGVKD. This CDR3 has 14 residues. V dropped 2 bases and J dropped 9; count of bases not matched to a gene: 9. The CDR3: CAISEGQVLASQYF. The CDR3 DNA reads TGTGCCATCAGTGAGGGACAGGTGTTAGCTTCCCAGTACTTC.

The chain combines TRBV3-1 with TRBJ2-1; 9 nucleotides agree with TRBD2. V lost 1 base, J lost 2 bases, and 3 bases stayed unmatched. There are 16 residues in the CDR3. Germline loops: CDR1 LGHDT, CDR2 YNNKEL (reference sequence). The CDR3 nucleotides are TGTGCCAGCAGCCAAGCGGGCGGGGGGGCCTACAATGAGCAGTTCTTC. Amino acids: CASSQAGGGAYNEQFF.

The rearrangement uses TRBV19 and TRBJ2-7; possible D gene TRBD2, 6 bases. Trimming cost V 7 bases and J 2 bases, with 18 bases left between them. The CDR3 is 15 amino acids. Germline V gene data show CDR1 as LNHDA and CDR2 as SQIVND (reference sequence). As DNA, the CDR3 is TGTGCCAGTATGCGACAGTTCGGAGGGACCTACGAGCAGTACTTC. This gives the protein CASMRQFGGTYEQYF.

The genes are TRBV24-1 and TRBJ2-2, with D possibly TRBD1 on 6 matching bases. The V gene lost 5 bases and the J gene lost 1 base, with 16 bases spanning the gap. The CDR3 covers 17 residues. CDR1 is KGHDR and CDR2 is SFDVKD in the germline V gene. The CDR3 DNA sequence: TGTGCCACCAGTGGGCGAGAGACAGGTTTGAACACCGGGGAGCTGTTTTTT. Translating gives CATSGRETGLNTGELFF.

This clonotype has ten or more counts. This chain uses TRBV5-1 with TRBJ2-5; TRBD1 matches at 9 bases. Germline CDR1 SGHRS, CDR2 YFSETQ. V was pared by 1 base and J by 2 bases, with 6 bases of the junction left unmatched. The CDR3 length is 16 residues. CDR3 bases: TGCGCCAGCAGCTTGCTCACAGGGGGCCCGCAAGAGACCCAGTACTTC. It codes for CASSLLTGGPQETQYF.